This T cell receptor beta chain was sequenced in a study of cytomegalovirus exposure and HLA in healthy donors. PCR primers comprised 60 Vbeta and 13 Jbeta primers. TCRdb keeps only in-frame clones here, not all; method: immunoSEQ multiplex PCR. This sample yields approximately 150,000 clones, of which 75% to 90% are seen a single time; 2.9% belongs to the top ten. As for this clone: The antigen is not known.

General observations from the study: Overall, approximately 180 TCR beta chains were annotated as cytomegalovirus-associated. Per a prior analysis, the majority of TCR beta V segments were productive roughly 90% or roughly 30% of the time.

This sequence originates from a woman between 25 and 40 years old in good health and CMV-seronegative. The sequencing sample was made of PBMCs.

In DNA form, the CDR3 reads TGCGCCAGCAGCTTGGCGCCAGGGGGCGAAGAGACCCAGTACTTC. This gives the protein CASSLAPGGEETQYF. The chain combines TRBV5-1 with TRBJ2-5, with 8 bases lining up with TRBD1. Germline-derived CDR1 and CDR2 are SGHRS and YFSETQ. This CDR3 comprises 15 residues. V shed 0 bases and J 3 bases; nucleotides not matched to a gene: 4.